Presented here are 3 T cell receptor beta chains from one specimen sequenced in a study of blood T cell repertoires in COVID-19. Sequencing was performed with immunoSEQ multiplex PCR; in TCRdb, only in-frame clones are kept and a portion is missing. The sample consists of 150,000 to 180,000 clones, more than 80% of them appearing once. The sequenced material came from peripheral blood. These receptors came from a man over 45 with acute or convalescent COVID-19.

V usage is TRBV27 and J usage is TRBJ2-1, with 9 bases fitting TRBD1. The CDR3 length is 13 residues. The germline V gene encodes CDR1 MNHEY and CDR2 SMNVEV (reference sequence). V dropped 8 bases and J dropped 5; count of bases not matched to a gene: 4. The CDR3 bases are TGTGCCAGCCGACAGGGGGGAGACAATGAGCAGTTCTTC. It encodes CASRQGGDNEQFF.

This chain connects TRBV28 to TRBJ1-2; the match to TRBD1 covers 7 bases. The CDR3 is 13 amino acids. Germline values: CDR1 MDHEN, CDR2 SYDVKM. The junction had 4 bases not matched to a gene; V was cut back by 7 bases and J by 2 bases. The CDR3 spells CASISGQNYGYTF. The CDR3 DNA is TGTGCCAGCATCTCGGGACAGAACTATGGCTACACCTTC.

This chain uses TRBV4-1 with TRBJ2-5; 8 bases line up with TRBD1. V was clipped by 4 bases and J by 5 bases; unmatched bases: 12. The CDR3 runs 16 residues. Germline V gives CDR1 MGHRA, CDR2 YSYEKL. Here the CDR3 DNA reads TGCGCCAGCAGCCTGACGGTCAGGGGGCTCGGGGAGACCCAGTACTTC. It specifies CASSLTVRGLGETQYF.